Listed here are 14 T cell receptor beta chains from one sample, sequenced in a study of blood T cell repertoires in COVID-19. Data came from immunoSEQ multiplex PCR; TCRdb stores just in-frame clones and leaves some out. The data show about half a million clones, approximately 83% seen once. Sequenced input: peripheral blood. The receptors stem from a human donor in a cohort sampled during active COVID-19.

The V and J genes are TRBV25-1 and TRBJ2-1, with 11 bases matching TRBD2. V gave up 5 bases and J gave up 6 bases; unmatched junction bases: 3. This CDR3 spans 14 amino acids. Germline V lookup: CDR1 MGHDK, CDR2 SYGVNS. In DNA, the CDR3 is TGTGCCAGCAGTCCCGGGACTAGCGGCAATGAGCAGTTCTTC. The encoded protein is CASSPGTSGNEQFF.

The CDR3 DNA is TGTGCCAGCAGTTCGCCGGTCTCCTACGAGCAGTACTTC. This translates into CASSSPVSYEQYF. This rearrangement joins TRBV27 to TRBJ2-7, with D uncertain. In germline, CDR1 is MNHEY, CDR2 SMNVEV (reference sequence). The CDR3 is 13 residues long. Trimming removed 4 bases at V and 0 bases at J, with 7 bases between.

This chain uses TRBV10-1 with TRBJ1-5; 10 nucleotides align to TRBD1. The CDR3 has 17 residues. CDR1 and CDR2 (germline): WNHNN, SYGVQD (reference sequence). The ends lost 3 bases at V and 4 bases at J; junction bases unmatched: 9. The CDR3 DNA sequence: TGCGCCAGCAGTGATCCCGGGACAGGGGACGTTAATCAGCCCCAGCATTTT. This sequence encodes CASSDPGTGDVNQPQHF.

V gene TRBV10-3 combines with J gene TRBJ1-1; no definite D call. Germline V gives CDR1 ENHRY, CDR2 SYGVKD. The CDR3 contains 13 residues. Trimming removed 4 bases at V and 4 bases at J, with 10 bases between. This CDR3 reads CAISGGWSTEAFF. The DNA of the CDR3 is TGTGCCATCAGTGGAGGGTGGAGCACTGAAGCTTTCTTT.

This clone was counted a few times. The chain employs TRBV19 and TRBJ1-6; TRBD1 agrees at 7 bases. The ends lost 5 bases at V and 12 bases at J; junction bases unmatched: 7. The germline V gene encodes CDR1 LNHDA and CDR2 SQIVND (reference sequence). CDR3 length: 13 amino acids. The CDR3 DNA is TGTGCCAGTAGTCCCGACAGGGTTCTACCCCTCCACTTT. Amino acids: CASSPDRVLPLHF.

This clone was seen a single time. CDR3 in amino acids: CASSLSLGGWEEQYF. The CDR3 nucleotides are TGTGCCAGCAGTTTAAGCCTAGGGGGCTGGGAAGAGCAGTACTTC. The chain recombines TRBV28 with TRBJ2-7; 7 bases line up with TRBD1. The CDR3 is 15 amino acids. Unmatched junction bases numbered 11, after V lost 2 bases and J lost 7 bases. Germline loops: CDR1 MDHEN, CDR2 SYDVKM.

This rearrangement joins TRBV5-1 to TRBJ2-3; TRBD2 aligns across 7 bases. Germline loops: CDR1 SGHRS, CDR2 YFSETQ. There are 16 residues in the CDR3. Losses at the gene ends were 3 bases for V and 2 bases for J; bases not matched to a gene: 9. The CDR3 reads CASSSSPLAATDTQYF. The CDR3 nucleotides read TGCGCCAGCAGCTCGTCCCCTCTAGCGGCCACAGATACGCAGTATTTT.

The chain joins TRBV6-5 to TRBJ2-1, with D maybe TRBD2 (5 bases). Germline CDR1 is MNHEY and CDR2 is SVGAGI. V was trimmed by 5 bases and J by 5 bases, leaving 10 bases between them. This CDR3 region has 13 residues. As DNA, the CDR3 is TGTGCCAGCAGTCCGAGGCGGGACAATGAGCAGTTCTTC. It translates to CASSPRRDNEQFF.

The V gene is TRBV7-8, the J gene TRBJ2-5; maybe TRBD1 (6 bases). Trimming took off 5 bases at V and 0 bases at J, with 25 bases between the two ends. CDR3 length: 19 amino acids. In germline, CDR1 is SGHVS, CDR2 FQNEAQ. The CDR3 spells CASSRLATPTGRYQETQYF. DNA for the CDR3: TGTGCCAGCAGCAGATTAGCCACCCCGACAGGCCGATACCAAGAGACCCAGTACTTC.

The chain recombines TRBV30 with TRBJ1-5; a possible D gene is TRBD1 (5 bases). This CDR3 has 13 amino acids. Looked up from germline, CDR1 is GTSNPN and CDR2 is SVGIG (reference sequence). Trimming shortened V by 1 base and J by 3 bases, and 7 bases separated the two germline ends. The CDR3: CAWSGQPNQPQHF. The CDR3, as DNA: TGTGCCTGGAGTGGACAGCCCAATCAGCCCCAGCATTTT. Full variable domain (rest looked up from reference TRBV30 and TRBJ1-5): SQTIHQWPATLVQPVGSPLSLECTVEGTSNPNLYWYRQAAGRGLQLLFYSVGIGQISSEVPQNLSASRPQDRQFILSSKKLLLSDSGFYLCAWSGQPNQPQHFGDGTRLSIL.

V and J are TRBV4-1 and TRBJ1-5; 8 bases are a match to TRBD1. V lost 3 bases to trimming and J lost 7 bases; unmatched junction nucleotides: 11. Germline loops: CDR1 MGHRA, CDR2 YSYEKL. The CDR3 has 16 residues. CDR3 sequence: CASSQTWTGFSQPQHF. CDR3 sequence (DNA): TGCGCCAGCAGCCAGACCTGGACAGGGTTCAGCCAGCCCCAGCATTTT.

This clone was seen a handful of times. The rearrangement links TRBV5-8 to TRBJ1-1, with 8 nucleotides matching TRBD1. J gave up 7 bases and V 7 bases, and 9 bases lay outside the gene matches. The CDR3 runs to 13 residues. Germline loops: CDR1 SGHTS, CDR2 YDEGEE. CDR3 region: CASPDRVKIEAFF. Here the CDR3 DNA reads TGTGCCAGCCCGGACAGGGTGAAGATTGAAGCTTTCTTT.

CDR3 sequence (DNA): TGTGCCAGCAGTTTATTTCCGGGGAATTCACCCCTCCACTTT. Translating gives CASSLFPGNSPLHF. The chain recombines TRBV27 with TRBJ1-6; no reliable D call. V was shortened by 1 base and J by 7 bases, with 8 bases between the two germline ends. The CDR3 contains 14 residues. The V gene's germline CDR1 is MNHEY and CDR2 SMNVEV (reference sequence).

This chain joins TRBV6-5 and TRBJ1-1; 8 positions agree with TRBD1. Germline V gene data show CDR1 as MNHEY and CDR2 as SVGAGI. This CDR3 region has 15 residues. V shed 7 bases, J shed 4 bases, and the junction held 11 bases outside the gene matches. Here the CDR3 reads CASILYGQGGTEAFF. The CDR3 nucleotides are TGTGCCAGCATTCTTTACGGACAGGGCGGCACTGAAGCTTTCTTT.